A selection of T cell receptor beta chains follows, all from one sample in a study of identifying expanded T cells in peripheral blood. Profiling relied on immunoSEQ multiplex PCR, and the TCRdb table lists in-frame clones only, not all of them. Among about 85,000 clones listed, 70% to 90% were seen once. The material sequenced was blood. The receptors originated from a person aged 18 to 69 in good health. The CDR3 runs from the conserved cysteine through the conserved F or W. D genes are given only for firm matches. Not every row has a clone size; where given, it reads once, few, many or a size class.

>TRBV28|NA|NA|TRBJ1-5
TGTGCCAGCAGCCGTCGTACAGGGACCAATCAGCCCCAGCATTTT
CASSRRTGTNQPQHF
>TRBV7-6|NA|once|TRBJ2-1
TGTGCCAGCAGCGGGACCTCGGGGCACAATGAGCAGTTCTTC
CASSGTSGHNEQFF
>TRBV6-1|NA|NA|TRBJ2-7
TGTGCCAGCAGTGAAAGGAGTGCCCCAGGGAGTCTTCCCTACGAGCAGTACTTC
CASSERSAPGSLPYEQYF
>TRBV7-2|NA|few|TRBJ1-6
TGTGCCAGCAGCTTAGGCAGGGACCCTTCACCCCTCCACTTT
CASSLGRDPSPLHF
>TRBV5-1|NA|once|TRBJ2-1
TGCGCCAGCAGCCTGCTCGGAGGAAGCTCCTACAATGAGCAGTTCTTC
CASSLLGGSSYNEQFF
>TRBV7-9|NA|NA|TRBJ1-2
TGTGCCAGCAGGCCGGAGGACCCTAACTATGGCTACACCTTC
CASRPEDPNYGYTF
>TRBV5-1|NA|NA|TRBJ1-6
TGCGCCAGCAGCTTGGAGGGGGTCCCCTATAATTCACCCCTCCACTTT
CASSLEGVPYNSPLHF
>TRBV2|TRBD2|NA|TRBJ2-1
TGTGCCAGCGCCTATACTAGCGGGGGGGTACATGAGCAGTTCTTC
CASAYTSGGVHEQFF
>TRBV5-1|NA|NA|TRBJ2-3
TGCGCCAGCAGCGTAGACCCTATGGGACCTTCCACAGATACGCAGTATTTT
CASSVDPMGPSTDTQYF
>TRBV7-9|TRBD1|few|TRBJ1-1
TGTGCCAGCAGCTTAACGCGCCCGACAGGGACTGAAGCTTTCTTT
CASSLTRPTGTEAFF
>TRBV9|NA|few|TRBJ1-6
TGTGCCAGCAGCGTATCGGGTCAGGATTCACCCCTCCACTTT
CASSVSGQDSPLHF
>TRBV7-2|NA|NA|TRBJ2-7
TGTGCCAGCAGCTTCCGAGAGGGATCCTACGAGCAGTACTTC
CASSFREGSYEQYF
>TRBV5-1|NA|once|TRBJ1-3
TGCGCCAGCAGCTTGAATCCCGGGAACGGAAACACCATATATTTT
CASSLNPGNGNTIYF
>TRBV2|NA|NA|TRBJ2-7
TGTGCCAGCCTCAACCCTTCCTACGAGCAGTACTTC
CASLNPSYEQYF
>TRBV19|NA|NA|TRBJ2-3
TGTGCCAGTCGGTCAACTCAGGCTAGGGGGCAGTATTTT
CASRSTQARGQYF
>TRBV5-8|NA|NA|TRBJ1-2
TGTGCCAGCAGCTTGGAGAGTGGCAGCTTCAACTATGGCTACACCTTC
CASSLESGSFNYGYTF
>TRBV5-4|TRBD2|NA|TRBJ2-5
TGTGCCAGCAGACCCCGGGGAGGGAAAGAGACCCAGTACTTC
CASRPRGGKETQYF
>TRBV5-6|NA|NA|TRBJ2-5
TGTGCCAGCAGCTTGGGGGTGACCCAGTACTTC
CASSLGVTQYF
>TRBV7-2|TRBD2|NA|TRBJ2-7
TGTGCCAGCCGCCGGGGGGACGCCTACGAGCAGTACTTC
CASRRGDAYEQYF
>TRBV5-6|NA|NA|TRBJ1-2
TGTGCCAGCAGCCCCACAGGGAATGGCTACACCTTC
CASSPTGNGYTF
>TRBV19|TRBD1|NA|TRBJ2-7
TGTGCCAGTAGTGAGGGGACAGCGGTGGTTTCCTACGAGCAGTACTTC
CASSEGTAVVSYEQYF
>TRBV7-2|NA|NA|TRBJ2-7
TGTGCCAGCAGCCAGGGGCAGGGGGGTCGGTACGAGCAGTACTTC
CASSQGQGGRYEQYF
>TRBV7-2|TRBD1|NA|TRBJ1-1
TGTGCCAGCACCTTGTATTCAGGGGGAACCTTTGAAGCTTTCTTT
CASTLYSGGTFEAFF
>TRBV27|TRBD2|NA|TRBJ2-1
TGTGCCAGCAGTTTAATGGCTAGCGGGGGGGCTGGGGAGCAGTTCTTC
CASSLMASGGAGEQFF
>TRBV13|NA|NA|TRBJ2-3
TGTGCCAGCAGCTTAGGCAGACAGAGTCCTAGCACAGATACGCAGTATTTT
CASSLGRQSPSTDTQYF
>TRBV6-1|TRBD1|NA|TRBJ1-1
TGTGCCAGCAGTGGGTGGACAGGGGCGAAGAACACTGAAGCTTTCTTT
CASSGWTGAKNTEAFF
>TRBV25-1|NA|NA|TRBJ2-1
TGTGCCAGCAGTGAACCTGGGACCCTCAATGAGCAGTTCTTC
CASSEPGTLNEQFF
>TRBV2|NA|NA|TRBJ2-7
TGTGCCAGCGGAAGCGCGAACCTAGCTGGCGAGCAGTACTTC
CASGSANLAGEQYF
>TRBV28|TRBD1|NA|TRBJ1-2
TGTGCCAGCAGTTATCCTCCTCTGGGACAGGGATATGGCTACACCTTC
CASSYPPLGQGYGYTF
>TRBV27|TRBD2|NA|TRBJ2-1
TGTGCCAGCAGTTTATTTACGGGGAGGGGCAATGAGCAGTTCTTC
CASSLFTGRGNEQFF
>TRBV11-2|NA|NA|TRBJ2-7
TGTGCCAGCAGCTTAGGGATAGGGGGCTACGAGCAGTACTTC
CASSLGIGGYEQYF
>TRBV6-1|TRBD1|NA|TRBJ1-6
TGTGCCAGCATTCCAGGGGGCTCCTATAATTCACCCCTCCACTTT
CASIPGGSYNSPLHF
>TRBV4-3|NA|NA|TRBJ2-7
TGCGCCAGCAGCCGGGGACGGGGGGCAGGGTACGAGCAGTACTTC
CASSRGRGAGYEQYF
>TRBV2|TRBD1|once|TRBJ1-5
TGTGCCAGCAGCGTTGACAGGGGGCGGAATCAGCCCCAGCATTTT
CASSVDRGRNQPQHF
>TRBV4-1|TRBD1|NA|TRBJ1-2
TGCGCCAGCAGCCAAGTGTTGACAGGGGTAGCGGGCTACACCTTC
CASSQVLTGVAGYTF
>TRBV7-9|NA|NA|TRBJ1-4
TGTGCCAGCAGCTTAGCGCAAAATGCCCCGGGGGAAAAACTGTTTTTT
CASSLAQNAPGEKLFF
>TRBV10-2|NA|NA|TRBJ1-1
TGCGCCAGCAGTGTCTGGAACACTGAAGCTTTCTTT
CASSVWNTEAFF
>TRBV7-9|NA|NA|TRBJ1-5
TGTGCCAGCAGCTTGGGAGTTCAGCCCCAGCATTTT
CASSLGVQPQHF
>TRBV18|NA|once|TRBJ2-3
TGTGCCAGCTCAAAGGATGGACGGGGGGCGAGCACAGATACGCAGTATTTT
CASSKDGRGASTDTQYF
>TRBV18|NA|NA|TRBJ2-7
TGTGCCAGCTCGCCTCCGGGCAGGGGGAGGGAGCAGTACTTC
CASSPPGRGREQYF
>TRBV5-1|TRBD1|NA|TRBJ1-2
TGCGCCAGCAGCTTGCCGACAGGGACCTTTAGTGGGTATGGCTACACCTTC
CASSLPTGTFSGYGYTF
>TRBV6-6|NA|NA|TRBJ1-2
TGTGCCACCCCCTTTAGAGAGGAAGGGTTGGATGGCTACACCTTC
CATPFREEGLDGYTF
>TRBV7-2|TRBD2|NA|TRBJ2-3
TGTGCCAGCAGCTTGGGACTAGCGGGGGGGCGGCTGTATTTT
CASSLGLAGGRLYF
>TRBV6-1|NA|NA|TRBJ1-1
TGTGCCAGCTTGACAGAGGTGAACACTGAAGCTTTCTTT
CASLTEVNTEAFF
>TRBV2|NA|NA|TRBJ2-7
TGTGCCACCTCCGACGGTTCCGGAACCTACGAGCAGTACTTC
CATSDGSGTYEQYF
>TRBV5-6|TRBD2|NA|TRBJ2-7
TGTGCCAGCAGCCAGGGACTAGCGGGGGCCTACGAGCAGTACTTC
CASSQGLAGAYEQYF
>TRBV19|TRBD2|NA|TRBJ2-7
TGTGCCAGTAGTATAGATGTACAGCGGGGGATCTACGAGCAGTACTTC
CASSIDVQRGIYEQYF
>TRBV28|NA|once|TRBJ1-1
TGTGCCGTTCACACCATCCTTCGAGGGACTGAAGCTTTCTTT
CAVHTILRGTEAFF
>TRBV6-1|NA|NA|TRBJ2-1
TGTGCCAGCAGTGAAGCGCTCATGTTTGAGCAGTTCTTC
CASSEALMFEQFF
>TRBV15|TRBD1|NA|TRBJ1-5
TGTGCCACCAGCAGGGTGGGCCAGGGGGCGAGTTACCAGCATTTT
CATSRVGQGASYQHF
>TRBV4-3|NA|NA|TRBJ2-1
TGCGCCAGCAGCCAATTCCGGGCTGACAATGAGCAGTTCTTC
CASSQFRADNEQFF